The 18 T cell receptor beta chains below were found in one sample sequenced in a study of cytomegalovirus exposure and HLA in healthy donors (dated 2017 in TCRdb). The library came from the immunoSEQ multiplex PCR assay. For the multiplex PCR, a mixture combining 60 forward primers for TCR Vbeta segments and 13 reverse primers for TCR Jbeta segments was used. TCRdb limited this immuneACCESS table to in-frame rearrangements with V and J called. A share of clones is missing; checked studies link under half to unresolved V genes, and the rest is unexplained. This sample has 100,000 to 150,000 clones in its table, and 73% of those were observed once. Approximately 4.8% of the sample rests with the top ten. Specimen: PBMCs. These TCRs come from a man aged 55 to 70 in good health and CMV-seropositive.

The chain recombines TRBV6-5 with TRBJ2-7; D ambiguous. Trimming shortened V by 4 bases and J by 0 bases, and 13 bases separated the two germline ends. The CDR3 extends over 15 amino acids. CDR1 is MNHEY, CDR2 SVGAGI, per germline. The CDR3 nucleotides read TGTGCCAGCAGTTTACAGCCCACTTACTCCTACGAGCAGTACTTC. Protein: CASSLQPTYSYEQYF.

The V call is TRBV7-8, the J call TRBJ2-7; TRBD1 matches at 9 bases. The germline V gene encodes CDR1 SGHVS and CDR2 FQNEAQ. The CDR3 is 15 amino acids. J was trimmed by 6 bases and V by 1 base; bases with no gene match: 7. The CDR3 DNA follows: TGTGCCAGCAGCTTAGAGACAGGGGGAACCCCCGAGCAGTACTTC. It codes for CASSLETGGTPEQYF.

This chain links TRBV7-8 with TRBJ2-7, with D maybe TRBD1 (5 bases). V was pared by 6 bases and J by 3 bases, with 15 bases between. Germline CDR1 reads SGHVS; CDR2 reads FQNEAQ. There are 14 residues in the CDR3. CDR3 in amino acids: CASRPHTGSYEQYF. The CDR3 DNA reads TGTGCCAGCAGACCCCACACAGGAAGCTACGAGCAGTACTTC.

V usage is TRBV5-1 and J usage is TRBJ1-1, with 7 bases matching TRBD1. The J segment lost 6 bases and the V segment lost 4 bases, leaving 6 bases of the junction unmatched. CDR3 length: 13 amino acids. The germline gives CDR1 SGHRS, CDR2 YFSETQ. This CDR3 is CASSPLQGSEAFF. CDR3 DNA sequence: TGCGCCAGCAGCCCTTTACAGGGGTCTGAAGCTTTCTTT.

This clone is medium-sized in the sample. The chain uses TRBV6-6 and TRBJ2-2; D perhaps matches TRBD1 (5 bases). Trimming removed 7 bases from V and 6 bases from J, with 9 bases in between. The CDR3 totals 12 residues. Germline CDR1 MNHNY, CDR2 SVGAGI (reference sequence). CDR3 region: CASIGAAGELFF. The CDR3 bases are TGTGCCAGCATAGGGGCGGCCGGGGAGCTGTTTTTT.

CDR3 in DNA: TGTGCCAGCAGCCGGGGGGGACAGGGGTCTACCTACGAGCAGTACTTC. This encodes CASSRGGQGSTYEQYF. The V gene is TRBV7-8, the J gene TRBJ2-7, with TRBD1 matching over 10 bases. Trimming at V came to 5 bases and at J to 2 bases, leaving 9 bases not matched to a gene. Germline loops: CDR1 SGHVS, CDR2 FQNEAQ. This CDR3 has 16 residues.

V and J are TRBV9 and TRBJ1-2; no clear D gene. CDR3 length equals 13 residues. The germline CDR1 and CDR2 sequences are SGDLS and YYNGEE. Between the trimmed V and J ends, which lost 0 bases and 0 bases, there was a span of 3 bases. The CDR3 DNA reads as TGTGCCAGCAGCGTAGGAGCTAACTATGGCTACACCTTC. This gives the protein CASSVGANYGYTF.

The chain has TRBV6-6 and TRBJ2-7, with TRBD1 as a possible D gene (5 bases). The CDR3 has 16 residues. Between the trimmed V and J ends, which lost 2 bases and 2 bases, there was a span of 16 bases. CDR1 and CDR2 (germline): MNHNY, SVGAGI (reference sequence). CDR3 bases: TGTGCCAGCAGTTACAGAGTAGGGGATTTCGCCTACGAGCAGTACTTC. It is translated as CASSYRVGDFAYEQYF.

The chain uses TRBV11-2 and TRBJ1-4; 7 nucleotides agree with TRBD1. The CDR3 is made up of 15 amino acids. Germline CDR1 reads SGHAT; CDR2 reads FQNNGV. The V and J ends lost 5 bases and 7 bases, in that order; junction bases with no gene match: 10. This CDR3 reads CASSRRQGGSEKLFF. The CDR3 bases are TGTGCCAGCAGCCGACGACAGGGAGGTAGTGAAAAACTGTTTTTT.

This clone was picked up a small number of times. The V gene is TRBV19, the J gene TRBJ2-7; possible D gene TRBD2, 7 bases. Trimming stripped 1 base from V and 4 bases from J, with 14 bases between. Looked up from germline, CDR1 is LNHDA and CDR2 is SQIVND (reference sequence). The CDR3 is 15 residues long. The CDR3 region is CASSIAGGTVYEQYF. For the CDR3, the DNA is TGTGCCAGTAGTATAGCGGGGGGCACGGTATACGAGCAGTACTTC.

The genes are TRBV11-2 and TRBJ2-7, with TRBD2 as a possible D gene (5 bases). Germline assignment: CDR1 SGHAT and CDR2 FQNNGV. V was shortened by 2 bases and J by 10 bases, with 12 bases between the two germline ends. There are 12 residues in the CDR3. In nucleotides, the CDR3 is TGTGCCAGCAGCTTAAATTTCGAGGGCCAGTACTTC. This encodes CASSLNFEGQYF.

The rearrangement joins TRBV9 to TRBJ2-1; TRBD2 might be the D (6 bases). The germline gives CDR1 SGDLS, CDR2 YYNGEE. CDR3 size: 20 residues. V was trimmed by 4 bases and J by 0 bases, leaving 26 bases between them. Written as DNA, the CDR3 is TGTGCCAGCAGCCTGGCGAGTGGGGGGACCGGGGCTAGCTCCTACAATGAGCAGTTCTTC. As protein: CASSLASGGTGASSYNEQFF.

This sequence joins TRBV5-1 and TRBJ2-1; 11 nucleotides match TRBD2. V lost 2 bases and J lost 8; bases outside the gene matches: 6. Germline loops: CDR1 SGHRS, CDR2 YFSETQ. The CDR3 covers 15 residues. The CDR3 DNA reads TGCGCCAGCAGCTTTAGCGGGGGGGCCGGGGATGAGCAGTTCTTC. Protein product: CASSFSGGAGDEQFF.

The chain couples TRBV6-1 to TRBJ1-2; D ambiguous. Trimming pared 1 base from V and 4 bases from J, leaving 13 bases between. This CDR3 contains 15 residues. Germline assignment: CDR1 MNHNS and CDR2 SASEGT. The CDR3 loop is CASSEGGPRSYGYTF. The CDR3 DNA is TGTGCCAGCAGTGAAGGAGGTCCCCGTTCCTATGGCTACACCTTC.

Only a few counts were recorded for this clone. The V and J genes are TRBV5-1 and TRBJ1-1; D ambiguous. The CDR3 contains 12 residues. CDR1 SGHRS and CDR2 YFSETQ come from the germline V gene. V shed 4 bases and J shed 2 bases, with 6 bases lying between them. CDR3 DNA: TGCGCCAGCAGCAATAGTAACACTGAAGCTTTCTTT. It encodes CASSNSNTEAFF.

The rearrangement uses TRBV10-3 and TRBJ2-7; 8 bases align to TRBD1. The V and J ends lost 10 bases and 1 base, in that order; junction bases with no gene match: 9. This CDR3 contains 14 residues. CDR1 and CDR2 (germline): ENHRY, SYGVKD. CDR3 residues: CATQDRVPSYEQYF. CDR3 nucleotides: TGTGCCACCCAGGACAGGGTGCCGTCCTACGAGCAGTACTTC.

About this clone: Other DNA sequences in this specimen translate into the identical CDR3. CDR3 region: CASSTGGNQPQHF. CDR3 nucleotides: TGTGCCAGTAGTACCGGAGGCAATCAGCCCCAGCATTTT. This chain links TRBV19 with TRBJ1-5; D not certain. Germline lookup yields CDR1 LNHDA and CDR2 SQIVND (reference sequence). This CDR3 spans 13 amino acids. The ends were cut back, 4 bases at V and 2 bases at J, with 6 bases in the middle. Complete variable domain (other parts from reference TRBV19 and TRBJ1-5): DGGITQSPKYLFRKEGQNVTLSCEQNLNHDAMYWYRQDPGQGLRLIYYSQIVNDFQKGDIAEGYSVSREKKESFPLTVTSAQKNPTAFYLCASSTGGNQPQHFGDGTRLSIL.

The chain links TRBV18 to TRBJ1-1; the D gene is possibly TRBD1 (6 bases). Germline V gives CDR1 KGHSH, CDR2 LQKENI. Trimming took off 6 bases at V and 1 base at J, with 12 bases between the two ends. This CDR3 spans 14 amino acids. CDR3 sequence: CASSQGSPNTEAFF. Here the CDR3 DNA reads TGTGCCAGCTCCCAGGGGAGCCCGAACACTGAAGCTTTCTTT.